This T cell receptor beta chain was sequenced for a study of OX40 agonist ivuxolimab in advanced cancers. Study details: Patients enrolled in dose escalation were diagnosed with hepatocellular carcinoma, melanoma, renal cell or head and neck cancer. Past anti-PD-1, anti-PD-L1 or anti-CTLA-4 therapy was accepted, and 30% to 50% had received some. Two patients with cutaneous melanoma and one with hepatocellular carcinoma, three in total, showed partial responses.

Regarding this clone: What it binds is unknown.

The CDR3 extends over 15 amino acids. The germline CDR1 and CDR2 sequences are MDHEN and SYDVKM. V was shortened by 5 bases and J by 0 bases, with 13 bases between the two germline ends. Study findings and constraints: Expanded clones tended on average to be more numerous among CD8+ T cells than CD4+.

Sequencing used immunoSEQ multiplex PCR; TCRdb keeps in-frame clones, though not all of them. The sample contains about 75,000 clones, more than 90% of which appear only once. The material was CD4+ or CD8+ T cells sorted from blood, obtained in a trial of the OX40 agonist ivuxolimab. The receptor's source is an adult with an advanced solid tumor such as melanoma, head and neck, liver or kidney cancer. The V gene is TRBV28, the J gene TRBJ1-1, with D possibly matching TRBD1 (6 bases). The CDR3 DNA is TGTGCCAGCAGTCCCCGGGGGGCAGTGAACACTGAAGCTTTCTTT. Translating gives CASSPRGAVNTEAFF.